This TCR beta chain came from a study of T cells in Graves' hyperthyroidism and ophthalmopathy (dated by TCRdb to about 2019). The study in broad terms: Peripheral blood was collected at initial diagnosis, before any treatment. A discovery cohort of approximately 97 patients, roughly 45 with Graves' ophthalmopathy and 55 to 65 with stable Graves' hyperthyroidism, was used to find distinguishing TCR V-J signatures. Whether ophthalmopathy could be predicted prospectively was tested in an independent validation cohort made up of 18 to 20 hyperthyroidism patients plus 17 patients who later progressed to ophthalmopathy. The 85 to 100 discovery patients were divided at random into training and test sets in a 7:3 ratio. In addition, the study compared T-cell repertoires in thyroid tissue and in blood from roughly six Graves' hyperthyroidism patients. After sampling, hyperthyroidism patients received methimazole starting at 30 mg daily, and ophthalmopathy patients received high-dose intravenous methylprednisolone. The paper reports TCR Vbeta CDR3 sequencing of 140 or so peripheral blood samples: fewer than 50 ophthalmopathy, fewer than 85 hyperthyroidism and around 17 progressor patients. Beyond this particular receptor, the publication reports: In validation, the model predicted progression to ophthalmopathy with roughly 70% sensitivity and less than 75% specificity, a median of around 6.6 months before onset. In cross-validation, a model built on a 13 V-J signature told ophthalmopathy apart from stable hyperthyroidism with 87.88% sensitivity and approximately 81% specificity, and in testing the same model reached 80%/75%. Most expanded thyroid clonotypes (frequency above 0.001) were also detected in blood, a finding suggesting that blood repertoires may reflect thyroid immune responses. Sample size was not statistically predetermined, and investigators were not blinded to group allocation.

The TCR beta CDR3 regions were amplified from RNA transcripts. A first-round RT-PCR of the TCR CDR3 used the HTBI primer set with the Qiagen OneStep RT-PCR kit. Libraries were constructed in a second round of multiplex PCR, after which size selection and purification were carried out. Paired-end sequencing of the libraries was performed with 100 bp reads on an Illumina HiSeq2000. In the original analysis: Raw data were processed with SOAPnuke, discarding reads with adapters, uncalled bases, mean Phred below 15, or no exact constant-primer or identifier match. High-quality paired reads were merged with COPE v1.2.5, and unique nucleotide sequences were defined as clonotypes. MiTCR v1.1 was used to align clonotypes to the IMGT TRBV, TRBD and TRBJ reference segments. Analysis was restricted to V-J combinations with a frequency above 0.0001, which covered roughly 99% of repertoires. The TCS score was defined as F50 (clonal expansion) divided by E x V (chaos), with BLOSUM62-based TCRdist calculated between CDR3 peptides within each V-J. Welch's t-statistics and random forest reduced just over 500 V-J features to 13, which were used in a naive Bayes classifier (R e1071). The raw public reads went through TCRdb reprocessing: fastp at Q25, MiXCR clone calling, in-frame beta chains kept. Under each unique CDR3 protein, matching rows form one entry showing the most common genes and DNA. The V and J calls shown here were made by TCRdb, not taken from the authors' results. A total of nearly 250,000 distinct CDR3 sequences appear in this sample, 16% of them only once. 25% to 30% of the sample goes to the ten largest clones.

According to the germline V gene (reference sequence), CDR1 reads SGHKS and CDR2 reads YYEKEE. V sheds 4 bases and J sheds 0 bases, leaving 13 bases between their ends. From the cysteine up to the phenylalanine, the CDR3 has a length of 15 residues. Only the CDR3 DNA is retained, 45 bases long and in frame from the first base. Ophthalmopathy patients had moderately to severely active disease, with a Clinical Activity Score of 3 or more, a NOSPECS grade of 4 or more, and a disease duration of less than 3 months. Any patient with an uncontrolled infection, another autoimmune disease, pregnancy or lactation was excluded. Diagnoses were established on the basis of clinical symptoms, serum thyroxine and TRAb, thyroid ultrasound, and orbital computed tomography. PBMCs were isolated from about 10 ml of fresh peripheral blood by Ficoll-Paque density gradient centrifugation. Total RNA was extracted using Trizol reagent, and RNA quality was assessed on an Agilent 2100 Bioanalyzer.

This clonotype was seen ten or more times. Its antigen is still unknown. No base-level quality is on record; no much larger clone is a single base apart. This chain joins TRBV5-5 to TRBJ1-2; there is no confident call for the D gene. The sample was blood. The source of this sequence is a woman under 30 with Graves' ophthalmopathy. The CDR3 loop reads CASSQQTGANYGYTF. The sequenced DNA is TGTGCCAGCAGCCAACAGACCGGAGCTAACTATGGCTACACCTTC.